This TCR beta chain is from a study of spatial heterogeneity in lung cancer. Every individual TCR cDNA molecule carried its own unique molecular identifier, which allowed correction of PCR and sequencing errors. MiXCR, run by TCRdb on the 5' RACE reads, gives a single entry per CDR3 protein. The table shows about 87,000 distinct CDR3 sequences, with just under 20% occurring only once. V dropped 3 bases and J dropped 7; count of bases not matched to a gene: 8. CDR3 size: 16 residues. Looked up from germline, CDR1 is MGHRA and CDR2 is YSYEKL. Described time point: blood at routine non-recurrence follow-up after resection.

This TCR derives from a male donor with early-stage non-small cell lung cancer. Material: PBMCs, obtained at follow-up. This chain connects TRBV4-1 to TRBJ2-1; TRBD2 matches at 11 bases. The CDR3: CASSQIAGGRWNEQFF. Here the CDR3 DNA reads TGCGCCAGCAGCCAGATAGCGGGGGGGCGATGGAATGAGCAGTTCTTC.